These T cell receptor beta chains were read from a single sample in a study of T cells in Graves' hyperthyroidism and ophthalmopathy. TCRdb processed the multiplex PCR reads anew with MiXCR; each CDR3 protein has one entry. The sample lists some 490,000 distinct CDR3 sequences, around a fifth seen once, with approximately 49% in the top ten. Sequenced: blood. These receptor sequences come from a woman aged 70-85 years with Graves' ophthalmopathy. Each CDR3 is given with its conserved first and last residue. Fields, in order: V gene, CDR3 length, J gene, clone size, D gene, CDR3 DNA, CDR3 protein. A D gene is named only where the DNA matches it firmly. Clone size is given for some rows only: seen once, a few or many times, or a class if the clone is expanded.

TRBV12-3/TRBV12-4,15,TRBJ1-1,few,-,TGTGCCAGCAGTTCGAAGACAGTAATGAACACTGAAGCTTTCTTT,CASSSKTVMNTEAFF
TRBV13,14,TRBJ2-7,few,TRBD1,TGTGCCAGCAGACTGGGACAGAGCTCCTACGAGCAGTACTTC,CASRLGQSSYEQYF
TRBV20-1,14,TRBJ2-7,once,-,TGCAGTGCTAGATCCCAAGGAGGGGGTTACGAGCAGTACTTC,CSARSQGGGYEQYF
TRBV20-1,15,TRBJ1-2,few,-,TGCAGTGCTAGAACGCAAGGGGGGGACTCCTATGGCTACACCTTC,CSARTQGGDSYGYTF
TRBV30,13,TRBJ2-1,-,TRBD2,TGTGCCTGGAGTGGGGGCGGGAGGGCCCGGCAGTTCTTC,CAWSGGGRARQFF
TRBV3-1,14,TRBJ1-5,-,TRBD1,TGTGCCAGCAGCCTCGGGACAGGGGAACAGCCCCAGCATTTT,CASSLGTGEQPQHF
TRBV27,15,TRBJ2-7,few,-,TGTGCCAGCAGCTTAAGGGGGACTAATGCCTACGAGCAGTACTTC,CASSLRGTNAYEQYF
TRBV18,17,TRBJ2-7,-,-,TGTGCCAGCTCACCACTGGGCGGCGGGGCTACGGGTTACGAGCAGTACTTC,CASSPLGGGATGYEQYF
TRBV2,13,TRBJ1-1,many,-,TGTGCCAGCACCTTAGGGCCGAGAACTGAAGCTTTCTTT,CASTLGPRTEAFF
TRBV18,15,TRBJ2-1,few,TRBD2,TGTGCCAGCTCACCCGGACTAGCGCGTCACAATGAGCAGTTCTTC,CASSPGLARHNEQFF